Included here is one T cell receptor beta chain sequence, with context. The antigen is unknown. CDR3 length equals 14 residues. Germline CDR1 reads SGHTA; CDR2 reads FQGNSA. V trimming: 8 bases; J trimming: 5 bases; junction bases outside the gene matches: 9. The source of the sample is a study of vaccination effects on CD4 cells after COVID-19. CD4+ T cell isolation took place after approximately ten days of culture. Confirmation by PCR established that the person had SARS-CoV-2 infection between March and December 2020. Each participant was administered two doses of either the BNT162b2 or the mRNA-1273 vaccine. The table came from immunoSEQ multiplex PCR; TCRdb's copy has only in-frame clones and leaves some out. The sample holds tens of thousands of clones, 76% seen once.

The sample in question was CD4+ T cells from PBMCs cultured without peptide, obtained after COVID-19 vaccination. This rearrangement joins TRBV7-2 to TRBJ2-3; 8 nucleotides align to TRBD2. This clonotype originated in a human donor who had a prior SARS-CoV-2 infection. In DNA, the CDR3 is TGTGCCAGCGGCAGTCGGGAGGGCATAGATACGCAGTATTTT. Its protein is CASGSREGIDTQYF.